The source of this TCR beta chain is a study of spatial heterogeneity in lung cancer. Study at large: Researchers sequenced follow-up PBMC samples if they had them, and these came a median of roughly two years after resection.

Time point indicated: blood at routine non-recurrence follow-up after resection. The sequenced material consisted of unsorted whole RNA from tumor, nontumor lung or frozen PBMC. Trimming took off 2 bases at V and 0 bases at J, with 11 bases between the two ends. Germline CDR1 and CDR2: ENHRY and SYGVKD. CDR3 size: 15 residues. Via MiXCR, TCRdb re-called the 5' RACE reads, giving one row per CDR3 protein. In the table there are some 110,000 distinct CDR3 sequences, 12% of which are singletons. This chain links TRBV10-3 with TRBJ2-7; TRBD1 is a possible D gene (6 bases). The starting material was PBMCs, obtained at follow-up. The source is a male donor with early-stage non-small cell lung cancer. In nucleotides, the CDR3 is TGTGCCATCAGTGAGGTAGGCAGGGGCTCCTACGAGCAGTACTTC. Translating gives CAISEVGRGSYEQYF.